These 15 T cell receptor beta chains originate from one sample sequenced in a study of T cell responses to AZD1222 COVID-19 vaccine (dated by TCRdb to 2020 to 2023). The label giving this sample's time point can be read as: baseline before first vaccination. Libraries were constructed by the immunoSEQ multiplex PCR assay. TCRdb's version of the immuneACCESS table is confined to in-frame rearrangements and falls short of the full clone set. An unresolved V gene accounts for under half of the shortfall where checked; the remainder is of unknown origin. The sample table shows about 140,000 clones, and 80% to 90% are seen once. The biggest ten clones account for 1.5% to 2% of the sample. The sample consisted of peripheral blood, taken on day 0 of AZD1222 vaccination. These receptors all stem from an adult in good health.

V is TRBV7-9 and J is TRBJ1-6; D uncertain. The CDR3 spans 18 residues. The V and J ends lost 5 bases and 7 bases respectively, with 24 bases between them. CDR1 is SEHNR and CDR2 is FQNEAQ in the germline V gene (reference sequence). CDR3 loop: CASSLDPASGFQNSPLHF. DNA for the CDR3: TGTGCCAGCAGCCTAGACCCCGCGTCAGGTTTTCAAAATTCACCCCTCCACTTT. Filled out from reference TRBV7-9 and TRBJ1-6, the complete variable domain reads DTGVSQNPRHKITKRGQNVTFRCDPISEHNRLYWYRQTLGQGPEFLTYFQNEAQLEKSRLLSDRFSAERPKGSFSTLEIQRTEQGDSAMYLCASSLDPASGFQNSPLHFGNGTRLTVT.

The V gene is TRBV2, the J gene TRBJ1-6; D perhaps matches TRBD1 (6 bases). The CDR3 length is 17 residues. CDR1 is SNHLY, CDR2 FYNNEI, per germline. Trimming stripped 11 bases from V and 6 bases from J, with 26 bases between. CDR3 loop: CAVPRDTSARGNSPLHF. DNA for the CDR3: TGTGCCGTACCGCGGGACACATCCGCAAGGGGTAATTCACCCCTCCACTTT.

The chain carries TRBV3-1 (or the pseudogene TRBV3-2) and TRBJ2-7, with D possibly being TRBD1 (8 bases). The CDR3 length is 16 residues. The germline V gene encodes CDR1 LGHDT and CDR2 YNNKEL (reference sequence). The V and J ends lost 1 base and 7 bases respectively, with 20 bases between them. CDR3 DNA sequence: TGTGCCAGCAGCCAAGTGGGTGGAGGACAGGGAGGGGAGCAGTACTTC. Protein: CASSQVGGGQGGEQYF.

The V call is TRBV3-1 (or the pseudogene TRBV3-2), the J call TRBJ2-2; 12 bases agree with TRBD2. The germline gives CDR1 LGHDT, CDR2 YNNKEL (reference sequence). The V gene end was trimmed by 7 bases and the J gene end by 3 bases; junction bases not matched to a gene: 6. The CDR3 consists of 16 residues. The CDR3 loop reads CASKPGLAGYTGELFF. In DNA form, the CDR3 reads TGTGCCAGCAAACCGGGACTAGCGGGCTACACCGGGGAGCTGTTTTTT.

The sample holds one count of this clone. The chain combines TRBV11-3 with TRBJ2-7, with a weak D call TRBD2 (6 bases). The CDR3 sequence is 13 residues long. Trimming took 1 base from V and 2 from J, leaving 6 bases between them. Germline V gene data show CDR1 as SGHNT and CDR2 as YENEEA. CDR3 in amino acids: CASSLAGAYEQYF. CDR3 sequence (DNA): TGTGCCAGCAGCTTAGCGGGGGCCTACGAGCAGTACTTC.

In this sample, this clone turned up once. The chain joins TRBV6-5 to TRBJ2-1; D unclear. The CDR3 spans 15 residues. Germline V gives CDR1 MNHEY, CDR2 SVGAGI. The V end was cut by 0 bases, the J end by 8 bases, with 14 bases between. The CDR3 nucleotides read TGTGCCAGCAGTTACTCGATTAGCAAGCCCTATGAGCAGTTCTTC. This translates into CASSYSISKPYEQFF.

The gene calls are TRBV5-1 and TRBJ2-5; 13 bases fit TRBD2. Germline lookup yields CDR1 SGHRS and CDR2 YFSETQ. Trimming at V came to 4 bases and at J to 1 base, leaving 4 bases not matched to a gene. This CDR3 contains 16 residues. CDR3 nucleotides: TGCGCCAGCAGCCTCCGACTAGCGGGGGGCCAAGAGACCCAGTACTTC. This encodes CASSLRLAGGQETQYF.

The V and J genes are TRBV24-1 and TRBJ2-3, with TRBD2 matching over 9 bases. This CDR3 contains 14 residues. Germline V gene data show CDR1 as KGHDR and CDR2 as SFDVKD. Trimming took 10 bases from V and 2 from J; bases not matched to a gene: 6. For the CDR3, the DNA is TGTGCCACTAGCGGGAGAGGGAACACAGATACGCAGTATTTT. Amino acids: CATSGRGNTDTQYF.

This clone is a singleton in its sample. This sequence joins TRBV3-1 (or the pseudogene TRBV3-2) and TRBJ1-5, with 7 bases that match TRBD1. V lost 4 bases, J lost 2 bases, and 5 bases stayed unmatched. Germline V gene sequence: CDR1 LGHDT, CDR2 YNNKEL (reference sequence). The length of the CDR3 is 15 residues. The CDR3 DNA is TGTGCCAGCAGCCCTCACGGACAGGGCAATCAGCCCCAGCATTTT. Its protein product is CASSPHGQGNQPQHF.

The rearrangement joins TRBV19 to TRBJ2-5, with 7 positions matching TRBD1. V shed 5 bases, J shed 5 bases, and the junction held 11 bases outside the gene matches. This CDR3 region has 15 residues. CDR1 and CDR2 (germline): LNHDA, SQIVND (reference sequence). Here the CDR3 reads CASSRRQGQRETQYF. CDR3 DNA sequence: TGTGCCAGTAGTCGCCGACAGGGACAACGGGAGACCCAGTACTTC. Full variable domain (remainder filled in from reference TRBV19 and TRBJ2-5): DGGITQSPKYLFRKEGQNVTLSCEQNLNHDAMYWYRQDPGQGLRLIYYSQIVNDFQKGDIAEGYSVSREKKESFPLTVTSAQKNPTAFYLCASSRRQGQRETQYFGPGTRLLVL.

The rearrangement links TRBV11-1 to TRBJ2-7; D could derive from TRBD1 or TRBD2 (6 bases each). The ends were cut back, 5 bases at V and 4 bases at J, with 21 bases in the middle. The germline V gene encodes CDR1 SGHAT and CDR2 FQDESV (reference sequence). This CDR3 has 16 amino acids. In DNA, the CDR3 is TGTGCCAGCAGCCCAGGGGCTGCGGGGTTCTGGTACGAGCAGTACTTC. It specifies CASSPGAAGFWYEQYF.

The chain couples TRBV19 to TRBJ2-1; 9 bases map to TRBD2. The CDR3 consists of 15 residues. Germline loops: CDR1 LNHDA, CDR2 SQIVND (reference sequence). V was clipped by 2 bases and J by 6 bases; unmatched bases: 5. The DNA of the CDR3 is TGTGCCAGTAGTATAATGTCTAGCGGGGTCAATGAGCAGTTCTTC. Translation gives CASSIMSSGVNEQFF.

The CDR3 loop is CASSSRQADTQYF. CDR3 nucleotides: TGTGCCAGTAGTTCCCGACAGGCGGATACGCAGTATTTT. This rearrangement joins TRBV19 to TRBJ2-3, with TRBD1 as a possible D gene (6 bases). Trimming removed 5 bases from V and 6 bases from J, with 12 bases in between. CDR1 and CDR2 from the germline V gene are LNHDA and SQIVND (reference sequence). The CDR3 runs 13 residues.

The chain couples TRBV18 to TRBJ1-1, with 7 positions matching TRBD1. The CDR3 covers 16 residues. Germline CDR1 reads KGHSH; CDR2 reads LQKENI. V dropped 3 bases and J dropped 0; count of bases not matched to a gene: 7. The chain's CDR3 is CASSPQSQGMNTEAFF. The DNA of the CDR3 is TGTGCCAGCTCACCTCAATCACAGGGGATGAACACTGAAGCTTTCTTT.

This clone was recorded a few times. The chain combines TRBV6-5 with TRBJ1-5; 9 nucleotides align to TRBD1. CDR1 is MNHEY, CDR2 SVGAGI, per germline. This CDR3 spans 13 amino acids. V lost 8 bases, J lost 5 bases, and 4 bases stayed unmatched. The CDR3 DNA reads TGTGCCAGCGCGAGGGACAGGGATCAGCCCCAGCATTTT. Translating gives CASARDRDQPQHF.